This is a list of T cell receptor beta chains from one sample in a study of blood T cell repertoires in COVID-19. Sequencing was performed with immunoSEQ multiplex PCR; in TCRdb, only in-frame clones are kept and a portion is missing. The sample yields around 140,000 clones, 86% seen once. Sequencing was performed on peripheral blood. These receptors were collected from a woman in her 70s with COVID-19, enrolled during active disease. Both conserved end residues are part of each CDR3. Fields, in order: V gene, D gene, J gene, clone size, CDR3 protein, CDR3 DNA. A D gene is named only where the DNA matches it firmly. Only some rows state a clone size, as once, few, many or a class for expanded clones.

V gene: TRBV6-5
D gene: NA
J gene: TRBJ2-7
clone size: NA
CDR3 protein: CASSYSETGLPYEQYF
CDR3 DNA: TGTGCCAGCAGTTACTCAGAGACAGGCCTCCCCTACGAGCAGTACTTC

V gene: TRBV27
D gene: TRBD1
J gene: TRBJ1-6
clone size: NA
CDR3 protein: CASTATGVPNSPLHF
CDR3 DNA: TGTGCCAGCACCGCGACAGGGGTCCCTAATTCACCCCTCCACTTT

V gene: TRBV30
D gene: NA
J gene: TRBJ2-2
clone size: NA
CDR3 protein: CAWSPRWESPGELFF
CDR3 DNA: TGTGCCTGGAGTCCCCGTTGGGAGTCGCCCGGGGAGCTGTTTTTT

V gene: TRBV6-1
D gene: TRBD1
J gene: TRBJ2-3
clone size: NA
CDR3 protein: CASSAGRGTGDLYGTDTQYF
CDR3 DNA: TGTGCCAGCAGTGCGGGGCGGGGGACAGGGGATTTGTATGGTACGGATACGCAGTATTTT

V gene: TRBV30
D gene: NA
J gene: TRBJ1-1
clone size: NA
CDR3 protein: CAWSHMNTEAFF
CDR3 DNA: TGTGCCTGGTCCCACATGAACACTGAAGCTTTCTTT

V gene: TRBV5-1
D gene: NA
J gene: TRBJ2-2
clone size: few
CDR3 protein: CASYRDSHTGELFF
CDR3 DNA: TGCGCCAGTTACCGGGACTCACACACCGGGGAGCTGTTTTTT

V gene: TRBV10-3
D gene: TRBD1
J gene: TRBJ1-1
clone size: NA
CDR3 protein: CAISEYGYGQGMNTEAFF
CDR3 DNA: TGTGCCATCAGTGAGTATGGTTACGGACAGGGCATGAACACTGAAGCTTTCTTT

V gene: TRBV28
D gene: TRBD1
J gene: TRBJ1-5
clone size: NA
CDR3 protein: CASSRQGARQPQHF
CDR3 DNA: TGTGCCAGCAGTCGCCAGGGGGCCAGGCAGCCCCAGCATTTT

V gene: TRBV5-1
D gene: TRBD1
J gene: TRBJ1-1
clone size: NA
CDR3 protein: CASSSGQINTEAFF
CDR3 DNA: TGCGCCAGCAGCTCGGGACAGATAAACACTGAAGCTTTCTTT

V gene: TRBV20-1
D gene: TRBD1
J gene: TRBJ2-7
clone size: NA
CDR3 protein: CSARGGTGGEYEQYF
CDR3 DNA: TGCAGTGCTCGTGGCGGGACAGGGGGCGAGTACGAGCAGTACTTC

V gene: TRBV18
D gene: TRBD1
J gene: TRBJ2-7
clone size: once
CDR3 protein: CASSVDRGNEQYF
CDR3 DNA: TGTGCCAGCTCCGTGGACAGGGGCAACGAGCAGTACTTC

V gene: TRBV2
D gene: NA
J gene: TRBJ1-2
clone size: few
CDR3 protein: CASSRQPKANYGYTF
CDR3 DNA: TGTGCCAGCAGTCGACAGCCCAAAGCTAACTATGGCTACACCTTC

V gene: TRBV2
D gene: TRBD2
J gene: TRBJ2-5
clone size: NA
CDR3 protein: CASSEGPLAAETQYF
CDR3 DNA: TGTGCCAGCAGTGAAGGCCCCCTAGCGGCCGAGACCCAGTACTTC

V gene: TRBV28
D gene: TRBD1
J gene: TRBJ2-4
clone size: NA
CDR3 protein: CASNQGVGRLLNIQYF
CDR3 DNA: TGTGCCAGCAATCAGGGGGTGGGACGGCTTTTAAACATTCAGTACTTC

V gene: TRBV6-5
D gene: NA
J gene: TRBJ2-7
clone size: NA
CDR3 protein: CASSLSQGGLYEQYF
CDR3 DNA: TGTGCCAGCAGTCTCAGCCAAGGGGGTTTGTACGAGCAGTACTTC

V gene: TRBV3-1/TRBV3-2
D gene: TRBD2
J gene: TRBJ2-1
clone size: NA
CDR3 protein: CASSQESPAGGSYNEQFF
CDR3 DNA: TGTGCCAGCAGCCAAGAGTCTCCAGCGGGGGGCTCCTACAATGAGCAGTTCTTC

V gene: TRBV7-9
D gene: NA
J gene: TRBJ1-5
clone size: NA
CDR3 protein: CASSFSGYDQPQHF
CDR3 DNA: TGTGCCAGCAGCTTCTCAGGGTACGATCAGCCCCAGCATTTT

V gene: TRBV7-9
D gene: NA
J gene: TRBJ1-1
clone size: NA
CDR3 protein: CASSLGGMNTEAFF
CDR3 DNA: TGTGCCAGCAGCTTAGGAGGCATGAACACTGAAGCTTTCTTT

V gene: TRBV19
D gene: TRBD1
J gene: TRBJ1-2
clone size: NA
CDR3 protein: CASSTYPGQGFAGYTF
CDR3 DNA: TGTGCCAGTAGTACCTATCCGGGACAGGGCTTTGCTGGCTACACCTTC